Sequencing of this T cell receptor beta chain was carried out in a study of Ad26.COV2.S vaccination and SARS-CoV-2 variants. Study-wide context: Sample donor was a member of the COV1001 Ad26.COV2.S trial arm. Each vaccinee took Ad26.COV2.S intramuscularly, once or twice 56 days apart.

Assay: immunoSEQ multiplex PCR; the TCRdb copy retains only in-frame clones and omits some. The data show hundreds of thousands of clones, about 87% seen once. Looked up from germline, CDR1 is GTSNPN and CDR2 is SVGIG (reference sequence). V shed 1 base and J shed 2 bases, with 6 bases lying between them. The CDR3 length is 12 residues. Treatment indicated: around 19 received Ad26.COV2.S at low or high dose, single or two shots; roughly five received placebo; per-sample allocation not given. It was on day 63 after the first vaccine or placebo injection that samples were taken. The shot given was an Ad26 vector that makes Wuhan-strain SARS-CoV-2 spike.

The TCR was taken from a person between 18 and 65 years old who received the Ad26.COV2.S COVID-19 vaccine or a placebo. The material sequenced was peripheral blood, taken in a trial of Ad26.COV2.S vaccine versus placebo. The rearrangement joins TRBV30 to TRBJ2-7; D call uncertain. The CDR3 is CAWSGAPYEQYF. CDR3 nucleotide sequence: TGTGCCTGGAGTGGGGCTCCCTACGAGCAGTACTTC.